The TCR beta chain under discussion was sequenced for a study of cytomegalovirus exposure and HLA in healthy donors. Study details: The roughly 120 validation repertoires matched the roughly 700 first-cohort repertoires in platform, a later analysis reported.

The repertoire was sequenced with immunoSEQ multiplex PCR; TCRdb's copy has only in-frame clones and lacks some. The sample gives 110,000 or so clones, more than 75% of which show up once; 4.9% is in the top ten. Germline trimming cut 2 bases from V and 0 bases from J; bases unmatched to any gene: 5. CDR3 length: 16 amino acids. Germline V gene sequence: CDR1 GTSNPN, CDR2 SVGIG (reference sequence). This chain joins TRBV30 and TRBJ2-3, with TRBD2 matching 10 bases. Sequencing was performed on PBMCs. The clonotype comes from a man between 18 and 29 years old in good health and CMV-seronegative. This CDR3 reads CAWSFTSGTSTDTQYF. For the CDR3, the DNA is TGTGCCTGGAGTTTTACTAGCGGGACTAGCACAGATACGCAGTATTTT.